This is a list of T cell receptor beta chains from one sample in a study of blood T cell repertoires in COVID-19. Here immunoSEQ multiplex PCR was the method, and the copy in TCRdb shows in-frame clones only, minus some. Of just under 250,000 clones in the sample, 75% to 90% were seen once. Specimen: PBMCs or T cells enriched from blood (not recorded which). Receptor source: a woman aged 30 to 39 who had recovered from COVID-19. CDR3s include the opening cysteine and the closing phenylalanine or tryptophan. D genes are given only for firm matches.

d_gene: TRBD1
j_gene: TRBJ1-2
v_gene: TRBV6-5
CDR3aa: CASSMGQPITYGYTF

d_gene: -
j_gene: TRBJ1-2
v_gene: TRBV15
CDR3aa: CATSRGAAQVGYTF

d_gene: -
j_gene: TRBJ1-1
v_gene: TRBV4-3
CDR3aa: CASSQEFTRTEAFF

d_gene: -
j_gene: TRBJ2-1
v_gene: TRBV7-9
CDR3aa: CASSLTGEQFF

d_gene: TRBD2
j_gene: TRBJ2-5
v_gene: TRBV2
CDR3aa: CASSEPTSGQETQYF

d_gene: TRBD1
j_gene: TRBJ1-2
v_gene: TRBV9
CDR3aa: CASSIGTGDGYTF

d_gene: TRBD2
j_gene: TRBJ2-3
v_gene: TRBV19
CDR3aa: CASSVTSGSTDTQYF

d_gene: TRBD2
j_gene: TRBJ2-1
v_gene: TRBV27
CDR3aa: CAIRTGGEYNEQFF

d_gene: TRBD1
j_gene: TRBJ1-5
v_gene: TRBV4-3
CDR3aa: CASSQEHRGNQPQHF

d_gene: -
j_gene: TRBJ1-3
v_gene: TRBV14
CDR3aa: CASSIGGAGNTIYF

d_gene: -
j_gene: TRBJ2-7
v_gene: TRBV30
CDR3aa: CAWSVVWGRHYEQYF

d_gene: -
j_gene: TRBJ1-1
v_gene: TRBV9
CDR3aa: CASSVMGPSEAFF

d_gene: -
j_gene: TRBJ1-5
v_gene: TRBV25-1
CDR3aa: CASQKAGRDQPQHF

d_gene: TRBD1
j_gene: TRBJ1-3
v_gene: TRBV28
CDR3aa: CASRGLGQGDWGNTIYF

d_gene: -
j_gene: TRBJ2-7
v_gene: TRBV5-1
CDR3aa: CASSSPRGDTAYEQYF

d_gene: -
j_gene: TRBJ2-7
v_gene: TRBV5-1
CDR3aa: CASSLNRHPGYEQYF

d_gene: -
j_gene: TRBJ1-5
v_gene: TRBV28
CDR3aa: CASSFGVLYSNQPQHF

d_gene: -
j_gene: TRBJ2-7
v_gene: TRBV28
CDR3aa: CASSFIGVGGMETYEQYF

d_gene: TRBD1
j_gene: TRBJ1-2
v_gene: TRBV28
CDR3aa: CASSLGGQGYGYTF

d_gene: -
j_gene: TRBJ1-5
v_gene: TRBV28
CDR3aa: CASRTTGGNQPQHF

d_gene: TRBD2
j_gene: TRBJ2-1
v_gene: TRBV9
CDR3aa: CASSVGSGRLDEQFF

d_gene: -
j_gene: TRBJ1-4
v_gene: TRBV4-2
CDR3aa: CASSQGQGIATNEKLFF

d_gene: TRBD2
j_gene: TRBJ2-4
v_gene: TRBV6-2/TRBV6-3
CDR3aa: CASSFAGEGKEYF

d_gene: -
j_gene: TRBJ1-5
v_gene: TRBV18
CDR3aa: CASSPRRGPESNQPQHF

d_gene: -
j_gene: TRBJ2-2
v_gene: TRBV18
CDR3aa: CASSPGSAETGELFF

d_gene: -
j_gene: TRBJ1-1
v_gene: TRBV4-1
CDR3aa: CASSHRETRNTEAFF

d_gene: TRBD1
j_gene: TRBJ1-5
v_gene: TRBV28
CDR3aa: CASSFQGAYSNQPQHF

d_gene: -
j_gene: TRBJ1-1
v_gene: TRBV11-3
CDR3aa: CASSSRSTGGNTEAFF

d_gene: -
j_gene: TRBJ2-7
v_gene: TRBV7-2
CDR3aa: CASSLSRIYASDSYEQYF

d_gene: TRBD2
j_gene: TRBJ2-1
v_gene: TRBV24-1
CDR3aa: CATSDRLAGDNEQFF

d_gene: -
j_gene: TRBJ2-3
v_gene: TRBV5-6
CDR3aa: CASRRGGRLYSLGDTQYF

d_gene: TRBD1
j_gene: TRBJ1-4
v_gene: TRBV19
CDR3aa: CASSTSGTDRGEKLFF

d_gene: TRBD2
j_gene: TRBJ2-7
v_gene: TRBV11-2
CDR3aa: CASSASGTSGEQYF

d_gene: TRBD1
j_gene: TRBJ1-2
v_gene: TRBV30
CDR3aa: CACGTGHGYTF

d_gene: TRBD1
j_gene: TRBJ2-7
v_gene: TRBV9
CDR3aa: CASSPGTGPDEQYF

d_gene: TRBD1
j_gene: TRBJ1-2
v_gene: TRBV9
CDR3aa: CASSPTRGDGYTF